This T cell receptor beta chain was captured in a study of cytomegalovirus exposure and HLA in healthy donors. Study findings and constraints: Most TCR sequences were uncommon, yet certain public TCRs appeared in many donors. In an earlier analysis, about 87% or about 30%: the productive usage of most TCR beta V segments. Analyzed later, association rates of TCRs varied across HLA loci, with DRB1 most and HLA-C fewest.

Both 60 Vbeta primers and 13 Jbeta primers went into the PCR. Clones were read by immunoSEQ multiplex PCR, and TCRdb kept only the in-frame ones, dropping some. The table includes fewer than 200,000 clones, 65% to 80% detected once. Concerning this clone itself: Its cognate antigen is unknown.

Trimming took 3 bases from V and 4 from J, leaving 12 bases between them. The CDR3 is 13 residues long. Germline CDR1 is SQVTM and CDR2 is ANQGSEA. The rearrangement links TRBV29-1 to TRBJ1-2, with D possibly matching TRBD1 (5 bases). What was sequenced was PBMCs. The receptor was isolated from a woman aged 45-65 years in good health and CMV-seropositive. DNA of the CDR3: TGCAGCGTTGATGGGGGGACGGGCTATGGCTACACCTTC. It yields the protein CSVDGGTGYGYTF.